The sequence of this T cell receptor (beta chain) was determined in a study of cytomegalovirus exposure and HLA in healthy donors. Study results and caveats: An apparent linkage of common viral pathogens to several of the most significant clusters emerged in a later analysis. Across donors, sequencing depth was assumed by presence/absence analyses to be roughly uniform. Sequencing had likely introduced a cluster of highly shared sequence variants as an artifact.

Note on this clone: Antigen specificity is unknown.

The PCR was carried out with 60 Vbeta primers and 13 Jbeta primers. Clones were sequenced by immunoSEQ multiplex PCR, and TCRdb holds only the in-frame ones, with some missing. In the table there are some 130,000 clones, 78% of which are singletons. The sequence derives from a female donor in good health and CMV-seronegative. Input material: PBMCs.

CDR3 sequence: CATSRVQGWTEAFF. The CDR3 DNA reads as TGTGCCACCAGCAGAGTCCAGGGGTGGACTGAAGCTTTCTTT. The rearrangement links TRBV15 to TRBJ1-1, with D possibly being TRBD1 (6 bases). The ends were cut back, 1 base at V and 5 bases at J, with 11 bases in the middle. The CDR3 contains 14 residues. Germline values: CDR1 LNHNV, CDR2 YYDKDF (reference sequence).